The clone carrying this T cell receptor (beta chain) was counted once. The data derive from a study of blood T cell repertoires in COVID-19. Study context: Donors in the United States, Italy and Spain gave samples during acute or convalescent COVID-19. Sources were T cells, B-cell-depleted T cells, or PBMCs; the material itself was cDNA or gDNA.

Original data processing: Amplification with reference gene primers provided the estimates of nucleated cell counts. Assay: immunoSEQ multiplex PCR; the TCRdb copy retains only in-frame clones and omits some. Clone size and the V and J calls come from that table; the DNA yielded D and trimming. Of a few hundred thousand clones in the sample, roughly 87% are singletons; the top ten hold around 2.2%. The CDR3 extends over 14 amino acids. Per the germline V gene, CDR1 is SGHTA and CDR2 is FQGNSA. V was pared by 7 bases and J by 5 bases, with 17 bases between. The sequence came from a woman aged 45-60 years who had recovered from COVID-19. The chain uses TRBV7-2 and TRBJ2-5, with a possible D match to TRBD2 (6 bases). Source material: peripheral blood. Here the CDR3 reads CASTGVRAHETQYF. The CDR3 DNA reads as TGTGCCAGCACGGGAGTCCGGGCACATGAGACCCAGTACTTC. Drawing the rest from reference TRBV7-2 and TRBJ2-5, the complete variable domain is GAGVSQSPSNKVTEKGKDVELRCDPISGHTALYWYRQSLGQGLEFLIYFQGNSAPDKSGLPSDRFSAERTGGSVSTLTIQRTQQEDSAVYLCASTGVRAHETQYFGPGTRLLVL.